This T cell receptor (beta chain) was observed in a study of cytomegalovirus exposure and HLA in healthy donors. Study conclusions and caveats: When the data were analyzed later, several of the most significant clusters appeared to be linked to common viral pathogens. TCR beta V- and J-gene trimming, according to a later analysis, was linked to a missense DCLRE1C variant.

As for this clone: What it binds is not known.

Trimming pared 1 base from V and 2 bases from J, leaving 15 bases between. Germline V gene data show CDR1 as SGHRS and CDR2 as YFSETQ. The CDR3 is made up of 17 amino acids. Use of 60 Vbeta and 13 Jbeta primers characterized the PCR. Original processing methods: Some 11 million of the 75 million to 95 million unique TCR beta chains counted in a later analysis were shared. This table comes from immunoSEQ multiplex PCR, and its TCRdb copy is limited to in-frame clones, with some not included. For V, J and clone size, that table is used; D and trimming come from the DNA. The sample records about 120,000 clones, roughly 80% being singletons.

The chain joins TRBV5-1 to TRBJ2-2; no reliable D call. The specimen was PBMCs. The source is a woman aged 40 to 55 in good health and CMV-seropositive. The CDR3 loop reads CASSLRPGPTNTGELFF. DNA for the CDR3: TGCGCCAGCAGCTTGAGACCGGGTCCTACCAACACCGGGGAGCTGTTTTTT.